Sequencing of this T cell receptor (beta chain) was carried out in a study of OX40 agonist ivuxolimab in advanced cancers. Findings and limits, study-wide: Dose levels from 0.1 to 3.0 mg/kg saw CD4+ and CD8+ blood T cells expand clonally by week 6.

A note on this clone: As yet, its antigen is unknown.

The CDR3 is 16 residues long. Germline lookup yields CDR1 MNHEY and CDR2 SMNVEV (reference sequence). V gave up 3 bases and J gave up 3 bases, with 14 bases separating them. Using immunoSEQ multiplex PCR, the repertoire was profiled, and TCRdb retains in-frame clones only, with some absent. The table includes 70,000 to 95,000 clones, roughly nine tenths detected once. Source: CD4+ or CD8+ T cells sorted from blood, taken in a trial of the OX40 agonist ivuxolimab. The gene calls are TRBV27 and TRBJ1-4; perhaps TRBD1 as D (6 bases). The TCR was taken from an adult with an advanced solid tumor such as melanoma, head and neck, liver or kidney cancer. The CDR3 region is CASSFTGFRANEKLFF. The CDR3 DNA follows: TGTGCCAGCAGTTTCACAGGGTTTAGGGCTAATGAAAAACTGTTTTTT.